The 20 T cell receptor beta chains below were found in one sample sequenced in a study of blood T cell repertoires in COVID-19. Only in-frame clones appear in the TCRdb table, and some are missing; sequencing was by immunoSEQ multiplex PCR. This table holds 150,000 to 200,000 clones, over 80% found once. Sequences were obtained from peripheral blood. Receptor source: a woman aged 45 to 65 with acute or convalescent COVID-19.

This chain uses TRBV15 with TRBJ1-3; TRBD1 aligns across 9 bases. CDR3 length equals 16 residues. V shed 2 bases, J shed 3 bases, and the junction held 5 bases outside the gene matches. Germline assignment: CDR1 LNHNV and CDR2 YYDKDF (reference sequence). CDR3 bases: TGTGCCACCAGCAGACCTGGGACAGGGAGTGGAAACACCATATATTTT. It yields the protein CATSRPGTGSGNTIYF.

This clone was detected once. This rearrangement joins TRBV7-2 to TRBJ2-1; 7 nucleotides align to TRBD1. Germline assignment: CDR1 SGHTA and CDR2 FQGNSA. The CDR3 totals 16 residues. Unmatched junction bases numbered 7, after V lost 5 bases and J lost 0 bases. The CDR3 is CASSPWDRRSYNEQFF. In DNA, the CDR3 is TGTGCCAGCAGCCCTTGGGACAGACGCTCCTACAATGAGCAGTTCTTC.

V gene TRBV4-1 combines with J gene TRBJ1-2; D unclear. Trimming shortened V by 0 bases and J by 4 bases, and 15 bases separated the two germline ends. CDR3 length: 16 residues. From germline, CDR1 is MGHRA and CDR2 YSYEKL. CDR3 amino acids: CASSQDPAGSIYGYTF. The CDR3 bases are TGCGCCAGCAGCCAAGATCCAGCGGGGTCTATCTATGGCTACACCTTC.

The rearrangement joins TRBV14 to TRBJ2-1, with a tentative D call TRBD2 (6 bases). In germline, CDR1 is SGHDN, CDR2 FVKESK. There are 16 residues in the CDR3. Deletions cut 4 bases from V and 0 bases from J, with 13 bases between. The CDR3 spells CASSPVGTRSYNEQFF. The CDR3 nucleotides are TGTGCCAGCAGCCCAGTGGGGACTCGCTCCTACAATGAGCAGTTCTTC. The full variable domain, its missing parts supplied by reference TRBV14 and TRBJ2-1, is EAGVTQFPSHSVIEKGQTVTLRCDPISGHDNLYWYRRVMGKEIKFLLHFVKESKQDESGMPNNRFLAERTGGTYSTLKVQPAELEDSGVYFCASSPVGTRSYNEQFFGPGTRLTVL.

The chain is built from TRBV10-3 and TRBJ2-6; 8 positions match TRBD1. Germline CDR1 reads ENHRY; CDR2 reads SYGVKD. V lost 5 bases to trimming and J lost 0 bases; unmatched junction nucleotides: 3. The CDR3 totals 16 residues. The CDR3, as DNA: TGTGCCATCAGTACAACAGGGGGCTCTGGGGCCAACGTCCTGACTTTC. This translates into CAISTTGGSGANVLTF.

The chain uses TRBV6-6 and TRBJ1-5, with a tentative D call TRBD1 (6 bases). The CDR3 is 14 amino acids. Germline V CDR1 and CDR2: MNHNY, SVGAGI (reference sequence). Trimming removed 5 bases at V and 5 bases at J, with 13 bases between. The DNA of the CDR3 is TGTGCCAGCAGTCACGGGGGGGCGGATCAGCCCCAGCATTTT. Translating gives CASSHGGADQPQHF.

V usage is TRBV20-1 and J usage is TRBJ1-4; TRBD1 might be the D (5 bases). The V end lost 3 bases, the J end lost 7 bases, and 15 bases lay between the germline ends. The CDR3 has 14 residues. The germline V gene encodes CDR1 DFQATT and CDR2 SNEGSKA (reference sequence). Written as DNA, the CDR3 is TGCAGTGCTAGTAGGGGACGGGGAGGTGAAAAACTGTTTTTT. It yields the protein CSASRGRGGEKLFF.

The gene calls are TRBV11-2 and TRBJ1-1; D gene uncertain. V lost 7 bases to trimming and J lost 3 bases, with 15 bases between them. This CDR3 is 14 amino acids long. From germline, CDR1 is SGHAT and CDR2 FQNNGV. CDR3: CASTPGREDTEAFF. DNA for the CDR3: TGTGCCAGCACACCGGGGAGGGAGGACACTGAAGCTTTCTTT.

J is TRBJ1-2 and V is TRBV6-5, with D possibly being TRBD1 (6 bases). Germline CDR1 reads MNHEY; CDR2 reads SVGAGI. The CDR3 consists of 13 residues. With 0 bases removed from V and 8 bases from J, the gap between germline ends came to 10 bases. DNA of the CDR3: TGTGCCAGCAGTTACTCGGGGGGGCAGGGCTACACCTTC. Its protein is CASSYSGGQGYTF.

The V call is TRBV9, the J call TRBJ2-7, with TRBD1 identical over 9 bases. V lost 2 bases, J lost 7 bases, and 16 bases stayed unmatched. Germline V gene sequence: CDR1 SGDLS, CDR2 YYNGEE. This CDR3 contains 17 residues. CDR3 sequence (DNA): TGTGCCAGCAGCGTCGTGGGACAGGGTTATGATCCTCGGGAGCAGTACTTC. Protein sequence: CASSVVGQGYDPREQYF. Supplemented by reference TRBV9 and TRBJ2-7, the full variable domain reads DSGVTQTPKHLITATGQRVTLRCSPRSGDLSVYWYQQSLDQGLQFLIQYYNGEERAKGNILERFSAQQFPDLHSELNLSSLELGDSALYFCASSVVGQGYDPREQYFGPGTRLTVT.

V gene TRBV9 combines with J gene TRBJ2-5; 8 positions match TRBD2. CDR1 is SGDLS, CDR2 YYNGEE, per germline. Losses at the gene ends were 6 bases for V and 5 bases for J; bases not matched to a gene: 15. The CDR3 covers 16 residues. The CDR3 sequence: CASIPPRAGAGETQYF. CDR3 in DNA: TGTGCCAGCATCCCCCCAAGAGCGGGAGCGGGTGAGACCCAGTACTTC.

The chain is built from TRBV27 and TRBJ2-7, with 8 nucleotides matching TRBD1. This CDR3 contains 14 residues. J lost 5 bases, V lost 5 bases, and 8 bases had no gene match. Germline V gene data show CDR1 as MNHEY and CDR2 as SMNVEV (reference sequence). The CDR3 DNA sequence: TGTGCCAGCAGTACTTCCGGGACAGGAGACGAGCAGTACTTC. Its protein product is CASSTSGTGDEQYF.

CDR3 sequence (DNA): TGTGCCATCAGCGGGGGAATGGCGAACACTGAAGCTTTCTTT. Translation: CAISGGMANTEAFF. The V call is TRBV10-3, the J call TRBJ1-1, with TRBD1 as a possible D gene (5 bases). Trimming shortened V by 6 bases and J by 1 base, and 12 bases separated the two germline ends. The V gene's germline CDR1 is ENHRY and CDR2 SYGVKD. This CDR3 contains 14 residues.

The chain recombines TRBV5-4 with TRBJ2-7, with TRBD1 as a possible D gene (6 bases). Trimming removed 4 bases from V and 2 bases from J, with 13 bases in between. The germline CDR1 and CDR2 sequences are SGHNT and YYREEE (reference sequence). The CDR3 is 14 amino acids. CDR3 nucleotide sequence: TGTGCCAGCAGCGTGAACAGGGCAGCCTACGAGCAGTACTTC. It translates to CASSVNRAAYEQYF.

The chain recombines TRBV29-1 with TRBJ2-1, with 7 bases identical to TRBD1. J was trimmed by 0 bases and V by 1 base; bases with no gene match: 9. CDR1 SQVTM and CDR2 ANQGSEA come from the germline V gene. The CDR3 totals 17 residues. The CDR3 bases are TGCAGCGTTGAAGGCTGGACAGGCGGTAGCTCCTACAATGAGCAGTTCTTC. It specifies CSVEGWTGGSSYNEQFF.

This rearrangement joins TRBV4-2 to TRBJ2-2; D remains unclear. This CDR3 comprises 15 residues. Trimming cost V 0 bases and J 5 bases, with 10 bases left between them. CDR1 is LGHNA and CDR2 is YNFKEQ in the germline V gene. The CDR3 reads CASSQEGGYTGELFF. The DNA for the CDR3 is TGTGCCAGCAGCCAAGAAGGCGGTTATACCGGGGAGCTGTTTTTT.

V usage is TRBV21-1 and J usage is TRBJ1-2; TRBD1, as called in the table, went unchecked against the DNA. TRBV21-1 is a pseudogene segment. The CDR3 runs 16 residues. The CDR3 region is CASSKEGAGINYGYTF. The CDR3 DNA reads as TGTGCCAGCAGCAAAGAGGGGGCAGGGATTAACTATGGCTACACCTTC.

The rearrangement links TRBV19 to TRBJ1-5; D perhaps matches TRBD1 (6 bases). The CDR3 is 17 amino acids. Germline lookup yields CDR1 LNHDA and CDR2 SQIVND (reference sequence). Trimming pared 2 bases from V and 2 bases from J, leaving 16 bases between. CDR3 sequence reads: CASSIPPTGLGNQPQHF. Here the CDR3 DNA reads TGTGCCAGTAGTATACCCCCGACAGGCCTTGGCAATCAGCCCCAGCATTTT.

The V call is TRBV28, the J call TRBJ1-2; D gene ambiguous. The CDR3 sequence is 13 residues long. Trimming shortened V by 3 bases and J by 3 bases, and 8 bases separated the two germline ends. Germline CDR1 reads MDHEN; CDR2 reads SYDVKM. CDR3 sequence reads: CASSFTRYYGYTF. The CDR3 nucleotides read TGTGCCAGCAGTTTCACCAGGTACTATGGCTACACCTTC.

Points on this clone: A junction boundary mismatches the germline segment, possibly from a read error. The chain carries TRBV19 and TRBJ2-2; tentative D call: TRBD1 (5 bases). Germline CDR1 is LNHDA and CDR2 is SQIVND (reference sequence). The CDR3 is 14 amino acids. CDR3 DNA: TGTGCCAGTAGGGGGCAGAGGAACAGCGGGGAGCTGTTTTTT. Amino acid sequence: CASRGQRNSGELFF. Together with reference TRBV19 and TRBJ2-2, the CDR3 gives the full variable domain: DGGITQSPKYLFRKEGQNVTLSCEQNLNHDAMYWYRQDPGQGLRLIYYSQIVNDFQKGDIAEGYSVSREKKESFPLTVTSAQKNPTAFYLCASRGQRNSGELFFGEGSRLTVL.